This T cell receptor beta chain was retrieved from a study of blood T cell repertoires in COVID-19. Under the authors' procedure: Scientists estimated how many nucleated cells there were by amplifying reference gene primers. Profiling relied on immunoSEQ multiplex PCR, and the TCRdb table lists in-frame clones only, not all of them. The DNA gave D and trimming, while V, J and clone size come from that table. This repertoire shows 150,000 to 200,000 clones, around 91% found once; its top ten account for roughly 0.8%. The V gene's germline CDR1 is SGHAT and CDR2 FQDESV (reference sequence). The CDR3 totals 14 residues. Deletions cut 2 bases from V and 5 bases from J, with 13 bases between.

The chain carries TRBV11-1 and TRBJ2-7, with a tentative D call TRBD2 (6 bases). The receptor's source is a woman aged 18-29 years who had recovered from COVID-19. The sequencing sample was made of PBMCs or T cells enriched from blood (not recorded which). This chain's CDR3 is CASSLSGSWDEQYF. The CDR3 DNA reads as TGTGCCAGCAGCTTAAGCGGGTCCTGGGACGAGCAGTACTTC.